This T cell receptor beta chain was observed in a study of metastatic and nonmetastatic thyroid tumors. As for the study in general: Across blood and tumor or nodule tissue, repertoires from malignant and benign thyroid patients were compared with one another. General study points: As reported, TCR beta diversity in blood and tumor was significantly higher in malignant thyroid tumors than in benign nodules.

Before thyroid surgery, none of the patients had received any treatment. In the authors' methods: In papillary thyroid cancer, a distant-metastasis classifier was built using CDR3 differences across clinicopathological groups. From the PCR reads, TCRdb re-called clones with MiXCR. These V and J calls originate from TCRdb's pipeline instead of the authors' own analysis. This table holds more than 15,000 clones, 30% to 40% found once. V lost 3 bases and J lost 8, with 14 bases in between. The CDR3 covers 13 residues. In germline, CDR1 is SGHRS, CDR2 YFSETQ. Remarks on this clone: Its antigen is not known.

The chain has TRBV5-1 and TRBJ1-2, with D possibly being TRBD1 (6 bases). This TCR was recovered from a female donor with papillary thyroid cancer or a benign thyroid nodule (not recorded which). Some clones in this sample may be carry-over from other donors' samples. Sequencing was done on a sample of tumor tissue. The CDR3 bases are TGCGCCAGCAGCTCCGGGACATTATCGGGCTACACCTTC. Encoded protein: CASSSGTLSGYTF.